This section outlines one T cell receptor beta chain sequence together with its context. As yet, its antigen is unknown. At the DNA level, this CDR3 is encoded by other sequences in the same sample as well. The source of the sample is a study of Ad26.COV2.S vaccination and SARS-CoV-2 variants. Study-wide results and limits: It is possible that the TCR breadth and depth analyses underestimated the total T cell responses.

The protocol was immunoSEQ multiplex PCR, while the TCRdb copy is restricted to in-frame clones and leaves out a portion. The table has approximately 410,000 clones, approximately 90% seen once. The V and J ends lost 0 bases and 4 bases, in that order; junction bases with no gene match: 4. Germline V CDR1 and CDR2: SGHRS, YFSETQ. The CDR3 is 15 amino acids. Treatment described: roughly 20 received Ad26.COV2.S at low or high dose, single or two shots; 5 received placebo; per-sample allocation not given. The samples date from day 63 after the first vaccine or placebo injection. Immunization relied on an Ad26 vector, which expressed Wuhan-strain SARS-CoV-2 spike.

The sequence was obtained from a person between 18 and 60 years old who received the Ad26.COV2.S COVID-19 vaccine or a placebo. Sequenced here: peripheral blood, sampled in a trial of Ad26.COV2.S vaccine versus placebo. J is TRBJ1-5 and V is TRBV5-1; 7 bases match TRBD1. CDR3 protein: CASSLGQGGNQPQHF. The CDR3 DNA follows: TGCGCCAGCAGCTTGGGACAGGGTGGAAATCAGCCCCAGCATTTT.